This T cell receptor beta chain was observed in a study of T cell clonotyping in hematopoietic cell transplantation. Regarding the study as a whole: Recipient TCR diversity dropped after transplant; expanded clonotypes rose from day 30 to 180. Graft donor and pretransplant recipient Inverse Simpson Index values predicted broader posttransplant TCR diversity.

The CDR3 is 14 amino acids. Trimming took off 11 bases at V and 2 bases at J, with 17 bases between the two ends. In germline, CDR1 is MNHNS, CDR2 SASEGT. Only one count was recorded for this clone. Its antigen is as yet unknown. Produced via immunoSEQ multiplex PCR; TCRdb's table is partial and in-frame only. The repertoire holds approximately 10,000 clones, 51% seen once, with about an eighth in the top ten. The source of this sequence is a female patient aged 50-65 years who had an allogeneic stem cell transplant from an unrelated donor, so the T cells may come from the graft donor. Some clones in this sample may be carry-over from other donors' samples. This specimen was peripheral blood mononuclear cells, taken 100 days after allogeneic stem cell transplant. The J gene is TRBJ2-3, the V gene TRBV6-1; D tentatively fits TRBD1 or TRBD2 (7 bases each). CDR3 protein: CALQGGGDTDTQYF. CDR3 DNA: TGTGCCCTTCAGGGGGGGGGAGACACAGATACGCAGTATTTT.